This T cell receptor (beta chain) derives from a study of T cells in Graves' hyperthyroidism and ophthalmopathy (dated by TCRdb to the late 2010s). For context, the study as a whole: TCR V-J signatures able to tell the groups apart were searched for in a discovery cohort of 100 or so patients, of whom roughly 42 had Graves' ophthalmopathy and around 56 had stable Graves' hyperthyroidism. The paper describes TCR Vbeta CDR3 sequencing of fewer than 150 peripheral blood samples, made up of approximately 40 ophthalmopathy patients, roughly 75 hyperthyroidism patients and 17 progressor patients. An independent validation cohort of fewer than 20 hyperthyroidism patients and about 15 patients who later progressed to ophthalmopathy tested prospective prediction of ophthalmopathy. After blood sampling, hyperthyroidism patients were treated with methimazole at a starting dose of 30 mg daily, and ophthalmopathy patients were treated with high-dose intravenous methylprednisolone. The roughly 94 discovery patients were randomly split 7:3 into training and test sets. Thyroid tissue and blood T-cell repertoires from six Graves' hyperthyroidism patients were also compared in the study. General findings and caveats noted by the study authors: No statistical method was used to set the sample size in advance, and investigators knew the group allocation. Ophthalmopathy was separated from stable hyperthyroidism by a 13 V-J signature model, with roughly 88% sensitivity and roughly 81% specificity obtained in cross-validation and 80%/75% obtained in testing. Most expanded thyroid clonotypes (frequency above 0.001) were also found in blood, which suggests that blood repertoires may mirror thyroid immune responses. In validation, the model predicted progression to ophthalmopathy with approximately 70% sensitivity and 72% to 85% specificity, a median of 6.5 months before onset.

This clonotype was picked up many times. This receptor's antigen is unknown. Base qualities are not provided; no much larger clone lies one nucleotide away. The TCR beta CDR3 regions were amplified from the RNA transcripts. A first-round RT-PCR of the TCR CDR3 used the HTBI primer set with the Qiagen OneStep RT-PCR kit. Libraries were constructed in a second round of multiplex PCR, after which size selection and purification were carried out. The libraries were sequenced on an Illumina HiSeq2000 using paired-end 100 bp reads. The study's processing was this. SOAPnuke was used to process the raw data, with reads discarded if the reads contained adapters or uncalled bases, had a mean Phred below 15, or lacked an exact constant-primer or identifier match. COPE v1.2.5 was used to merge the high-quality paired reads, and each unique nucleotide sequence was defined as a clonotype. MiTCR v1.1 was used to align the clonotypes against IMGT TRBV, TRBD and TRBJ reference segments. The analysis was restricted to V-J combinations with a frequency above 0.0001, which together covered 99% to 99.2% of the repertoires. The TCS score was defined as F50 (clonal expansion) divided by E x V (chaos), with BLOSUM62-based TCRdist calculated between CDR3 peptides within each V-J. Welch's t-statistics and random forest reduced around 550 V-J features to 10 to 15, which were used in a naive Bayes classifier (R e1071). The similarity between thyroid and blood repertoires was quantified using the Morisita-Horn index. TCRdb passed the public sequencing reads through fastp at Q25 and MiXCR, retaining productive beta sequences. All rows with the same CDR3 protein become a single entry with the most common DNA and genes. Clone size and V and J calls follow TCRdb, not the original study. The sample table holds 450,000 to 700,000 distinct CDR3 sequences, of which 46% were seen once. Around 20% of the sample is in the top ten clones.

Counted from cysteine to phenylalanine, this CDR3 has 14 amino acids. Only the CDR3 portion is preserved as DNA: 42 bases, with reading frame beginning at the first base. The germline V gene (reference sequence) gives CDR1 as SEHNR and CDR2 as FQNEAQ. A distance of 14 bases separates the germline ends of V and J, which lose 1 base and 7 bases respectively. The study excluded patients with uncontrolled infections, other autoimmune diseases, pregnancy or lactation. Clinical symptoms, serum thyroxine and TRAb, thyroid ultrasound, and orbital computed tomography formed the basis for the diagnoses. Trizol reagent was used to extract total RNA, and RNA quality was then checked on an Agilent 2100 Bioanalyzer.

The chain joins TRBV7-9 to TRBJ2-7, with no reliable assignment of the D segment. The sequencing sample was made of peripheral blood or thyroid tissue (not recorded which). The clonotype originates from an adult woman with Graves' disease, either hyperthyroidism or ophthalmopathy (not recorded which). At the DNA level, the sequence is TGTGCCAGCAGCTTAGGCTCCACTATGGGTGAGCAGTACTTC. It is translated as CASSLGSTMGEQYF.